The sequence of this T cell receptor (beta chain) was determined in a study of molecular identifiers for immune sequencing clone quantification. Study-wide findings and caveats: One cell's worth of spiked Jurkat TCR RNA was reportedly detectable among roughly 1 million naive cells.

This clonotype was observed at least ten times. Its antigen is unidentified. Preparation methods for the bulk TCR libraries were those previously described, with listed TCR primers. A single record per CDR3 protein comes from TCRdb applying MiXCR to the PCR reads. The data show 45,000 to 55,000 distinct CDR3 sequences, with about a third seen just once and less than 5% held by the top ten. The CDR3 contains 13 residues. The V end was cut by 3 bases, the J end by 11 bases, with 14 bases between. Germline assignment: CDR1 MDHEN and CDR2 SYDVKM. The receptor was derived from a human donor in good health. Some libraries in this study had Jurkat cell RNA spiked in. The source material was naive CD8+ T cells from blood, with Jurkat cell RNA spiked in. Stated subset: FACS-sorted CD8+CD4-CCR7+CD45RA+ naive T cells. The chain links TRBV28 to TRBJ1-5, with D unresolved. The CDR3 nucleotides are TGTGCCAGCAGTTTTTTCTCACTGAGGGCCCAGCATTTT. Its protein product is CASSFFSLRAQHF.